This T cell receptor (beta chain) comes out of a study of PD-L1 blockade in urothelial cancer. The patients' disease, urothelial carcinoma, was locally advanced or metastatic. The germline CDR1 and CDR2 sequences are LGHNA and YSLEER. This CDR3 contains 14 residues. V dropped 4 bases and J dropped 3 bases, with 12 bases sitting between them. This clone was detected a few times. Here immunoSEQ multiplex PCR was the method, and the copy in TCRdb shows in-frame clones only, minus some. Among fewer than 45,000 clones listed, 82% were seen once. This chain uses TRBV4-3 with TRBJ1-1; the D is unclear. The sequenced sample was PBMCs, obtained around atezolizumab (anti-PD-L1) treatment. The clonotype comes from a man in his 70s with urothelial cancer. Written as DNA, the CDR3 is TGCGCCAGCAGCCTCCAGGCAGGATACACTGAAGCTTTCTTT. Translated, it gives CASSLQAGYTEAFF.